This entry lists 14 T cell receptor beta chains sequenced from one sample in a study of T cell changes during pregnancy in multiple sclerosis (dated by TCRdb to the late 2010s). Library method: the immunoSEQ multiplex PCR assay. Here the immuneACCESS table is served through TCRdb, limited to in-frame sequences with V and J called. Missing clones are a known gap in these copies; in checked studies unresolved V genes cover under half, and the rest lacks a known reason. This sample gives 75,000 to 90,000 clones in total; about 90% of them show up just once. The top ten constitute approximately 3.3% of the sample. Sequencing used PBMCs, obtained in the first trimester of pregnancy. The receptors were gathered from a female donor in good health, serving as a control in a pregnancy study. Some clones in this sample may be carry-over from other donors' samples.

The V call is TRBV4-1, the J call TRBJ1-1; D is uncertain. CDR1 and CDR2 from the germline V gene are MGHRA and YSYEKL. The CDR3 runs 16 residues. V shed 1 base and J shed 2 bases, with 14 bases lying between them. The CDR3 region is CASSQGSTQVNTEAFF. The CDR3 coding sequence is TGCGCCAGCAGCCAAGGAAGTACTCAGGTAAACACTGAAGCTTTCTTT.

The chain carries TRBV5-5 and TRBJ2-7; D is perhaps TRBD1 (6 bases). The CDR3 has 16 amino acids. In germline, CDR1 is SGHKS, CDR2 YYEKEE (reference sequence). With 2 bases removed from V and 2 bases from J, the gap between germline ends came to 17 bases. The CDR3 here is CASSFTLRDTAYEQYF. The CDR3 nucleotides read TGTGCCAGCAGCTTCACACTCCGGGACACCGCCTACGAGCAGTACTTC.

V is TRBV9 and J is TRBJ2-7, with 10 bases fitting TRBD2. Germline CDR1 and CDR2: SGDLS and YYNGEE. Trimming at V came to 4 bases and at J to 1 base, leaving 8 bases not matched to a gene. This CDR3 is 16 amino acids long. The CDR3: CASSPRVAGGSYEQYF. The CDR3 nucleotides are TGTGCCAGCAGCCCCCGGGTAGCGGGAGGTTCCTACGAGCAGTACTTC.

V and J are TRBV27 and TRBJ1-1; D may be TRBD1 (6 bases). Germline V gene sequence: CDR1 MNHEY, CDR2 SMNVEV (reference sequence). Trimming pared 2 bases from V and 7 bases from J, leaving 14 bases between. This CDR3 contains 14 residues. The CDR3 reads CASSLALGASEAFF. As DNA, the CDR3 is TGTGCCAGCAGTTTAGCACTGGGGGCTAGTGAAGCTTTCTTT.

This clone was recorded only once. This rearrangement joins TRBV19 to TRBJ1-6; tentatively, D is TRBD1 (6 bases). CDR3 length equals 14 residues. Trimming left V 5 bases short and J 10 bases short, with 15 bases between. Germline CDR1 LNHDA, CDR2 SQIVND (reference sequence). CDR3 region: CASSLARTESPLHF. CDR3 sequence (DNA): TGTGCCAGTAGTCTCGCTAGGACAGAATCACCCCTCCACTTT.

The chain has TRBV5-1 and TRBJ1-6, with D possibly matching TRBD1 (6 bases). CDR1 is SGHRS, CDR2 YFSETQ, per germline. V dropped 0 bases and J dropped 10 bases, with 14 bases sitting between them. The CDR3 spans 15 residues. DNA for the CDR3: TGCGCCAGCAGCTTGGAGGGCAGGGGAAGGTCACCCCTCCACTTT. It yields the protein CASSLEGRGRSPLHF.

The chain is built from TRBV28 and TRBJ1-1; D is unclear. The CDR3 is 15 amino acids. Trimming cost V 2 bases and J 0 bases, with 10 bases left between them. From germline, CDR1 is MDHEN and CDR2 SYDVKM. The CDR3: CASSLNEAVNTEAFF. The CDR3 DNA reads as TGTGCCAGCAGTTTAAACGAAGCGGTGAACACTGAAGCTTTCTTT.

The rearrangement joins TRBV27 to TRBJ1-5, with TRBD1 as a possible D gene (6 bases). The CDR3 totals 15 residues. V lost 2 bases, J lost 7 bases, and 15 bases lay in between. CDR1 is MNHEY, CDR2 SMNVEV, per germline (reference sequence). The CDR3 here is CASSLVSGGSQPQHF. The DNA of the CDR3 is TGTGCCAGCAGTTTAGTGTCGGGGGGCTCACAGCCCCAGCATTTT.

The CDR3 DNA sequence: TGTGCCAGCAGAATCAGGGTGGTCGGCAATCAGCCCCAGCATTTT. Protein sequence: CASRIRVVGNQPQHF. The chain links TRBV6-1 to TRBJ1-5, with D possibly TRBD1 on 5 matching bases. This CDR3 comprises 15 residues. The V and J ends lost 6 bases and 2 bases respectively, with 14 bases between them. From germline, CDR1 is MNHNS and CDR2 SASEGT.

This clone was counted once. CDR3 nucleotide sequence: TGTGCCAGCAACGGCGTCGGAGCGGGAGGGGGATACGAGCAGTACTTC. Protein sequence: CASNGVGAGGGYEQYF. The V call is TRBV27, the J call TRBJ2-7; 10 bases align to TRBD2. Trimming removed 7 bases from V and 4 bases from J; junction bases left unmatched: 13. Germline V gives CDR1 MNHEY, CDR2 SMNVEV (reference sequence). This CDR3 is built from 16 residues.

The chain uses TRBV11-3 and TRBJ2-5; TRBD2 matches at 11 bases. Trimming removed 5 bases from V and 2 bases from J; junction bases left unmatched: 4. CDR3 length: 15 amino acids. Germline V gene data show CDR1 as SGHNT and CDR2 as YENEEA. The CDR3 coding sequence is TGTGCCAGCAGCAAAGGGACTAGCGGACAAGAGACCCAGTACTTC. Protein: CASSKGTSGQETQYF.

CDR3 protein: CASSQFYWDGAMRNTEAFF. In DNA, the CDR3 is TGTGCCAGCAGCCAATTTTATTGGGATGGGGCAATGAGGAACACTGAAGCTTTCTTT. The chain carries TRBV6-4 and TRBJ1-1; D perhaps matches TRBD1 (5 bases). Germline V gene lookup returns CDR1 MRHNA and CDR2 SNTAGT. There are 19 residues in the CDR3. Trimming removed 6 bases at V and 1 base at J, with 27 bases between.

The V call is TRBV15, the J call TRBJ1-4, with unresolved D. The CDR3 extends over 18 amino acids. Trimming shortened V by 0 bases and J by 0 bases, and 14 bases separated the two germline ends. Germline V gene sequence: CDR1 LNHNV, CDR2 YYDKDF (reference sequence). In DNA form, the CDR3 reads TGTGCCACCAGCAGAGATTCAGCACTCCTAGCAACTAATGAAAAACTGTTTTTT. It yields the protein CATSRDSALLATNEKLFF.

The V gene is TRBV9, the J gene TRBJ1-1; D call uncertain. Trimming pared 4 bases from V and 0 bases from J, leaving 16 bases between. The CDR3 has 16 amino acids. The germline V gene encodes CDR1 SGDLS and CDR2 YYNGEE. This CDR3 reads CASSQNSAVLNTEAFF. The CDR3 nucleotides are TGTGCCAGCAGCCAGAATTCTGCAGTCCTGAACACTGAAGCTTTCTTT. The whole variable domain, remainder taken from reference TRBV9 and TRBJ1-1, is DSGVTQTPKHLITATGQRVTLRCSPRSGDLSVYWYQQSLDQGLQFLIQYYNGEERAKGNILERFSAQQFPDLHSELNLSSLELGDSALYFCASSQNSAVLNTEAFFGQGTRLTVV.